The clone carrying this T cell receptor (beta chain) was recorded a few times. The antigen is unknown. Source study methods: Filtering differed for immunoSEQ, which gave only junction sequences without quality scores. Using immunoSEQ multiplex PCR, the repertoire was profiled, and TCRdb retains in-frame clones only, with some absent. V and J calls and clone size come straight from that table; D and trimming were deduced from the DNA. This table holds 950,000 to 1,100,000 clones, about 76% found once. This specimen belongs to a study of shared clonotypes between healthy human individuals. Findings and limits, study-wide: A limitation of the genetic and exposure-history diversity represented arose from few donors.

CD4+ cells yielded CD45RA+ naive and CD45RA-negative memory subsets. The sample consisted of memory CD4+ T cells sorted from blood. Documented subset: CD45RA-negative fraction. The clonotype comes from a man younger than 35 in good health.

The CDR3 DNA sequence: TGTGCCAGCAGTGACTCCACCCCGAAGCGGGCTTTCTTT. This translates into CASSDSTPKRAFF. This chain connects TRBV25-1 to TRBJ1-1; D is uncertain. Per germline, CDR1 MGHDK and CDR2 SYGVNS. The CDR3 runs to 13 residues. Trimming cost V 3 bases and J 11 bases, with 16 bases left between them.